The sample holds a few counts of the clone carrying this T cell receptor beta chain. What it binds is unknown. These data come from a study of human T cells and chemical hapten exposure. Study details: Reading of the patch tests, which applied 0.01% DPC to the upper back, occurred at 6 days.

The time point is: pre-sensitization, week 0. The treatment here: therapeutic diphenylcyclopropenone sensitization with weekly scalp DPC. In every case, blood was obtained before the patch test was applied. Authors' processing steps: TCRs per sample had a median of around 96,000 and ranged from about 23,224 to 700,000. Each CDR3 protein is one row after TCRdb ran MiXCR on the RACE reads. The authors' filters were not applied to this entry. Of about 270,000 distinct CDR3 sequences in the sample, about 7.7% were seen once. The V and J ends lost 5 bases and 9 bases respectively, with 23 bases between them. CDR3 length equals 15 residues. From germline, CDR1 is MNHNS and CDR2 SASEGT. Study-wide points: Those TCRs sitting above 1 in 1000 frequency stayed the same with DPC sensitization.

This clonotype was sampled from a man aged 18-30 years with alopecia areata. Some clones in this sample may be carry-over from other donors' samples. The chain recombines TRBV6-1 with TRBJ2-7, with a tentative D call TRBD1 (6 bases). The sample in question was whole blood, obtained in connection with sensitization to the hapten diphenylcyclopropenone (DPC). CDR3 nucleotides: TGTGCCAGCAGTCCCCAGGACAGCCCATCCATAGGGCAGTACTTC. It specifies CASSPQDSPSIGQYF.